This TCR beta chain was sequenced for a study of T cell clonality in common variable immunodeficiency. Whole-study findings and limits: CVID subjects shared fewer TCRbeta clones than healthy controls did. Common variable immunodeficiency TCR beta sequences reportedly had fewer deletions and N-nucleotide insertions.

Patients had low serum IgG, IgA and/or IgM and specific antibody deficiency. Most patients and controls had Caucasian heritage. Heparinized whole blood, 5 to 8 ml, came from each donor. Sequencing was performed with immunoSEQ multiplex PCR; in TCRdb, only in-frame clones are kept and a portion is missing. Reported are about 33,000 clones, none seen only once; the ten largest carry less than 8%. The V end lost 1 base, the J end lost 4 bases, and 10 bases lay between the germline ends. This CDR3 has 14 residues. Germline lookup yields CDR1 SGHVS and CDR2 FNYEAQ. This clone was observed many times. Its antigen remains unidentified. The read halts 3 residues ahead of the CDR3 end, with the missing end drawn from the germline J gene.

V usage is TRBV7-6 and J usage is TRBJ1-1; perhaps TRBD1 as D (5 bases). The sequenced sample was peripheral blood mononuclear cells. The sequence was obtained from a human donor with common variable immunodeficiency. Partial CDR3 DNA: TGTGCCAGCAGCTTAGGCGGTAGGGGCACTGAA. Encoded protein: CASSLGGRGTE. The full CDR3 reads CASSLGGRGTEAFF.